These T cell receptor beta chains were read from a single sample in a study of T-cell reconstitution after alpha-beta-depleted transplantation in children. In TCRdb, the PCR reads were re-called with MiXCR into one record per CDR3 protein. The sample lists approximately 110,000 distinct CDR3 sequences; around 23% were seen once. This specimen consisted of PBMCs, mostly from graft donor cells, obtained 180 days after TCRalphabeta/CD19-depleted stem cell transplant. The receptors shown here come from a male patient aged 2 to 9 who had a stem cell transplant for chronic granulomatous disease, so the T cells may come from the graft donor. Each CDR3 is given with its conserved first and last residue. Each record gives: D gene, J gene, V gene, clone size, CDR3 protein, CDR3 DNA. D genes are given only for firm matches. The size entry is marked missing in some rows and otherwise reads once, few, many or a size class.

d_call: NA
j_call: TRBJ2-1
v_call: TRBV27
clone_size: many
cdr3_aa: CASSLNFGTAGNEQFF
cdr3_nt: TGTGCCAGCAGTTTGAATTTCGGGACAGCGGGCAATGAGCAGTTCTTC

d_call: NA
j_call: TRBJ2-1
v_call: TRBV20-1
clone_size: many
cdr3_aa: CSARGAGTYNEQFF
cdr3_nt: TGCAGTGCTAGAGGGGCGGGAACCTACAATGAGCAGTTCTTC

d_call: NA
j_call: TRBJ2-1
v_call: TRBV5-1
clone_size: NA
cdr3_aa: CASSRAGNEQFF
cdr3_nt: TGCGCCAGCAGCCGCGCGGGCAATGAGCAGTTCTTC

d_call: TRBD2
j_call: TRBJ2-7
v_call: TRBV29-1
clone_size: few
cdr3_aa: CSASGSRYEQYF
cdr3_nt: TGCAGCGCAAGCGGGAGTAGATACGAGCAGTACTTC

d_call: TRBD1
j_call: TRBJ2-4
v_call: TRBV20-1
clone_size: few
cdr3_aa: CSARDTQGVVKNIQYF
cdr3_nt: TGCAGTGCTAGAGATACACAGGGGGTAGTCAAAAACATTCAGTACTTC

d_call: TRBD2
j_call: TRBJ2-1
v_call: TRBV7-2
clone_size: NA
cdr3_aa: CASSLGSSGGENEQFF
cdr3_nt: TGTGCCAGCAGCTTAGGGTCTAGCGGGGGTGAAAATGAGCAGTTCTTC

d_call: NA
j_call: TRBJ2-5
v_call: TRBV20-1
clone_size: few
cdr3_aa: CSAIEKERFKRDQYF
cdr3_nt: TGCAGTGCTATTGAAAAAGAAAGATTCAAGAGAGACCAGTACTTC

d_call: NA
j_call: TRBJ2-3
v_call: TRBV28
clone_size: NA
cdr3_aa: CASSVRGLDTQYF
cdr3_nt: TGTGCCAGCTCGGTCAGGGGTCTTGATACGCAGTATTTT

d_call: TRBD2
j_call: TRBJ2-3
v_call: TRBV10-3
clone_size: many
cdr3_aa: CAISESWGGSDTQYF
cdr3_nt: TGTGCCATCAGTGAGTCTTGGGGGGGATCAGATACGCAGTATTTT

d_call: NA
j_call: TRBJ2-7
v_call: TRBV9
clone_size: few
cdr3_aa: CASSTGRSSYEQYF
cdr3_nt: TGTGCCAGCAGCACGGGACGTAGCTCCTACGAGCAGTACTTC

d_call: TRBD2
j_call: TRBJ2-3
v_call: TRBV12-3/TRBV12-4
clone_size: few
cdr3_aa: CASSKTSGLYGAYF
cdr3_nt: TGTGCCAGCAGTAAGACTAGCGGCCTCTACGGTGCGTATTTT

d_call: NA
j_call: TRBJ2-4
v_call: TRBV6-1
clone_size: few
cdr3_aa: CASTEGAEGAKNIQYF
cdr3_nt: TGTGCCAGCACCGAGGGAGCGGAGGGAGCCAAAAACATTCAGTACTTC

d_call: NA
j_call: TRBJ2-3
v_call: TRBV12-3/TRBV12-4
clone_size: NA
cdr3_aa: CASRSRGRTDTQYF
cdr3_nt: TGTGCCAGCAGATCGCGAGGCAGAACGGATACGCAGTATTTT

d_call: TRBD1
j_call: TRBJ1-1
v_call: TRBV15
clone_size: NA
cdr3_aa: CATSWDRENTEAFF
cdr3_nt: TGTGCCACCAGCTGGGACAGGGAGAACACTGAAGCTTTCTTT

d_call: TRBD1
j_call: TRBJ2-7
v_call: TRBV12-3/TRBV12-4
clone_size: NA
cdr3_aa: CASSPPGQGFYEQYF
cdr3_nt: TGTGCCAGCAGCCCTCCGGGACAGGGGTTCTACGAGCAGTACTTC

d_call: NA
j_call: TRBJ2-7
v_call: TRBV7-9
clone_size: few
cdr3_aa: CASSSRDVAYEQYF
cdr3_nt: TGTGCCAGCAGCTCGAGGGACGTTGCCTACGAGCAGTACTTC

d_call: NA
j_call: TRBJ2-4
v_call: TRBV29-1
clone_size: many
cdr3_aa: CSVEFAKNIQYF
cdr3_nt: TGCAGCGTTGAGTTCGCCAAAAACATTCAGTACTTC

d_call: TRBD1
j_call: TRBJ2-1
v_call: TRBV15
clone_size: NA
cdr3_aa: CATSRFSGTGDNEQFF
cdr3_nt: TGTGCCACCAGTCGGTTTTCGGGGACAGGAGACAATGAGCAGTTCTTC